This note documents a single TCR beta chain sequence. TCRdb's copy holds only in-frame clones and misses some; the assay was immunoSEQ multiplex PCR. The table has 100,000 to 150,000 clones, 85% to 95% seen once. This record belongs to a study of control samples from healthy donors and cancer patients. V lost 3 bases and J lost 5; bases outside the gene matches: 15. Germline V CDR1 and CDR2: SGHNT, YYREEE (reference sequence). CDR3 length equals 17 residues. The TCR was taken from a man older than 75 with head and neck cancer. The sequencing input was PBMCs. The gene calls are TRBV5-4 and TRBJ1-2, with 8 positions matching TRBD1. The CDR3 here is CASSSGGMAGGAYGYTF. CDR3 DNA sequence: TGTGCCAGCAGCTCCGGCGGTATGGCAGGGGGCGCATATGGCTACACCTTC. Combining the CDR3 with reference TRBV5-4 and TRBJ1-2 gives the whole variable domain ETGVTQSPTHLIKTRGQQVTLRCSSQSGHNTVSWYQQALGQGPQFIFQYYREEENGRGNFPPRFSGLQFPNYSSELNVNALELDDSALYLCASSSGGMAGGAYGYTFGSGTRLTVV.